A single sample gave rise to the 26 T cell receptor beta chains below, sequenced in a study of T-cell memory formation after mild COVID-19. TCRdb used MiXCR to reprocess the 5' RACE reads, holding one entry per CDR3 protein. The sample yields more than 250,000 distinct CDR3 sequences, 15% to 20% seen once. The source material was PBMCs or a T cell subset sorted from them (not recorded which). The receptor set was obtained from a man between 18 and 35 years old who had mild COVID-19 (a few samples of this study predate the infection). Cell type and time point are not known.

This clonotype was seen many times. The chain recombines TRBV5-1 with TRBJ2-3; D gene unclear. Between the trimmed V and J ends, which lost 7 bases and 1 base, there was a span of 13 bases. Germline values: CDR1 SGHRS, CDR2 YFSETQ. The CDR3 spans 14 residues. In nucleotides, the CDR3 is TGCGCCAGCTATAATAATCTCCGCACAGATACGCAGTATTTT. This encodes CASYNNLRTDTQYF. Full variable domain (remainder filled in from reference TRBV5-1 and TRBJ2-3): KAGVTQTPRYLIKTRGQQVTLSCSPISGHRSVSWYQQTPGQGLQFLFEYFSETQRNKGNFPGRFSGRQFSNSRSEMNVSTLELGDSALYLCASYNNLRTDTQYFGPGTRLTVL.

The chain links TRBV4-1 to TRBJ2-3; D is ambiguous. The germline V gene encodes CDR1 MGHRA and CDR2 YSYEKL. V lost 1 base to trimming and J lost 1 base, with 15 bases between them. This CDR3 region has 17 residues. This CDR3 reads CASSQGGMADRTDTQYF. CDR3 bases: TGCGCCAGCAGCCAAGGGGGTATGGCCGATCGCACAGATACGCAGTATTTT.

This clonotype was counted a few times. The chain carries TRBV10-3 and TRBJ1-5; D is unresolved. The length of the CDR3 is 13 residues. Trimming removed 2 bases at V and 5 bases at J, with 7 bases between. Per the germline V gene, CDR1 is ENHRY and CDR2 is SYGVKD. CDR3: CAISEQRDQPQHF. CDR3 in DNA: TGTGCCATCAGTGAGCAAAGAGATCAGCCCCAGCATTTT.

This clonotype was seen repeatedly, ten times or more. CDR3 residues: CASSLGLTDTQYF. In nucleotides, the CDR3 is TGTGCCAGCAGCTTAGGCCTCACAGATACGCAGTATTTT. The rearrangement joins TRBV5-5 to TRBJ2-3; D unclear. The CDR3 sequence is 13 residues long. V lost 2 bases to trimming and J lost 2 bases, with 6 bases between them. Germline loops: CDR1 SGHKS, CDR2 YYEKEE (reference sequence).

J is TRBJ1-5 and V is TRBV24-1; D is possibly TRBD1 (5 bases). Trimming took off 7 bases at V and 0 bases at J, with 9 bases between the two ends. CDR3 size: 14 residues. The V gene's germline CDR1 is KGHDR and CDR2 SFDVKD. CDR3 nucleotides: TGTGCCACCAGCGGAGGGGTTAGCAATCAGCCCCAGCATTTT. Amino acids: CATSGGVSNQPQHF.

V usage is TRBV24-1 and J usage is TRBJ2-1; D unclear. CDR1 is KGHDR and CDR2 is SFDVKD in the germline V gene. This CDR3 spans 12 amino acids. V gave up 3 bases and J gave up 8 bases, with 7 bases separating them. The CDR3 DNA reads as TGTGCCACCAGTGATCGTTTCGATGAGCAGTTCTTC. Protein: CATSDRFDEQFF.

This rearrangement joins TRBV28 to TRBJ1-3, with a tentative D call TRBD1 (6 bases). Germline V gene data show CDR1 as MDHEN and CDR2 as SYDVKM. Trimming cost V 6 bases and J 0 bases, with 6 bases left between them. The CDR3 extends over 13 amino acids. The CDR3 protein is CASRDSSGNTIYF. The CDR3 DNA reads as TGTGCCAGCAGGGACAGCTCTGGAAACACCATATATTTT.

J is TRBJ1-2 and V is TRBV12-3 or TRBV12-4; tentatively, D is TRBD1 (5 bases). The V end lost 7 bases, the J end lost 4 bases, and 16 bases lay between the germline ends. The CDR3 is made up of 14 amino acids. The CDR3 here is CASTPGDESYGYTF. The CDR3 region has the DNA TGTGCCAGCACGCCGGGGGACGAAAGCTATGGCTACACCTTC.

CDR3 amino acids: CASSLVASTPGELFF. The CDR3 DNA is TGCGCCAGCAGCCTAGTTGCTAGCACCCCCGGGGAGCTGTTTTTT. This chain uses TRBV4-1 with TRBJ2-2, with a tentative D call TRBD2 (5 bases). Between the trimmed V and J ends, which lost 4 bases and 6 bases, there was a span of 15 bases. The CDR3 is 15 residues long. Germline lookup yields CDR1 MGHRA and CDR2 YSYEKL.

A few counts support this clonotype. This chain uses TRBV6-5 with TRBJ2-1; D remains unclear. The germline V gene encodes CDR1 MNHEY and CDR2 SVGAGI. The V end was cut by 4 bases, the J end by 0 bases, with 13 bases between. The CDR3 sequence is 16 residues long. The CDR3, as DNA: TGTGCCAGCAGTTCTGGTGCAGGTCTCTCCTACAATGAGCAGTTCTTC. Translated, it gives CASSSGAGLSYNEQFF.

V gene TRBV7-9 combines with J gene TRBJ2-7, with no clear D. Trimming shortened V by 5 bases and J by 7 bases, and 15 bases separated the two germline ends. The CDR3 length is 13 residues. Germline lookup yields CDR1 SEHNR and CDR2 FQNEAQ (reference sequence). Here the CDR3 reads CASSPRLGGEQYV. The CDR3 DNA is TGTGCCAGCAGCCCTAGACTCGGTGGGGAGCAGTACGTC.

There are a few counts of this clonotype. This chain uses TRBV7-3 with TRBJ2-3, with 14 bases aligning to TRBD2. The germline CDR1 and CDR2 sequences are SGHTA and FQGTGA. V was clipped by 3 bases and J by 5 bases; unmatched bases: 7. There are 17 residues in the CDR3. The DNA of the CDR3 is TGTGCCAGCAGCTTCCGAGGACTAGCGGGGGGACTAGATACGCAGTATTTT. Protein sequence: CASSFRGLAGGLDTQYF. The full variable domain, rest sourced from reference TRBV7-3 and TRBJ2-3, is GAGVSQTPSNKVTEKGKYVELRCDPISGHTALYWYRQSLGQGPEFLIYFQGTGAADDSGLPNDRFFAVRPEGSVSTLKIQRTERGDSAVYLCASSFRGLAGGLDTQYFGPGTRLTVL.

This clonotype has at least ten counts. The gene calls are TRBV20-1 and TRBJ2-3; D gene uncertain. The CDR3 is made up of 14 amino acids. The germline V gene encodes CDR1 DFQATT and CDR2 SNEGSKA (reference sequence). V was clipped by 0 bases and J by 0 bases, with 7 bases between them. The CDR3 loop reads CSARDSTSTDTQYF. CDR3 sequence (DNA): TGCAGTGCTAGAGATTCCACTAGCACAGATACGCAGTATTTT.

The rearrangement links TRBV5-1 to TRBJ2-3; D gene unclear. Looked up from germline, CDR1 is SGHRS and CDR2 is YFSETQ. This CDR3 is 15 amino acids long. V lost 1 base and J lost 2, with 11 bases in between. The CDR3 protein is CASSLRVVNTDTQYF. The CDR3 DNA is TGCGCCAGCAGCTTGAGGGTGGTTAACACAGATACGCAGTATTTT.

This chain uses TRBV19 with TRBJ2-3; 8 bases are shared with TRBD2. This CDR3 comprises 17 residues. CDR1 and CDR2 from the germline V gene are LNHDA and SQIVND (reference sequence). V shed 4 bases and J 4 bases; nucleotides not matched to a gene: 13. CDR3 sequence: CASSNPPFGRGADTQYF. CDR3 in DNA: TGTGCCAGTAGTAACCCCCCATTCGGGCGGGGGGCAGATACGCAGTATTTT.

In its sample, this clonotype was seen a few times. The V and J genes are TRBV6-2 or TRBV6-3 and TRBJ2-5; D unresolved. The germline V gene has CDR1 MNHEY and CDR2 SVGEGT. The CDR3 is made up of 12 amino acids. Trimming took off 7 bases at V and 4 bases at J, with 10 bases between the two ends. CDR3: CASTPGVETQYF. CDR3 coding DNA: TGTGCCAGCACGCCTGGGGTAGAGACCCAGTACTTC.

There are a few counts of this clonotype. Here the CDR3 reads CASSLTGTSADEQFF. CDR3 sequence (DNA): TGTGCCAGCAGCTTAACCGGGACTAGCGCCGATGAGCAGTTCTTC. V is TRBV7-2 and J is TRBJ2-1; 10 bases are shared with TRBD2. Germline V gene lookup returns CDR1 SGHTA and CDR2 FQGNSA. CDR3 size: 15 residues. The V segment lost 2 bases and the J segment 8 bases; nucleotides outside the gene matches: 6.

A few counts support this clonotype. This rearrangement joins TRBV5-1 to TRBJ1-4; tentative D call: TRBD1 (6 bases). Germline lookup yields CDR1 SGHRS and CDR2 YFSETQ. This CDR3 has 13 residues. V dropped 2 bases and J dropped 8 bases, with 10 bases sitting between them. The CDR3 spells CASSFSGEEKLFF. DNA for the CDR3: TGCGCCAGCAGCTTCTCAGGGGAGGAAAAACTGTTTTTT.

The table lists this clonotype with a few counts. The chain has TRBV27 and TRBJ1-1, with 7 nucleotides matching TRBD1. The V and J ends lost 6 bases and 4 bases, in that order; junction bases with no gene match: 5. The CDR3 runs to 13 residues. Per the germline V gene, CDR1 is MNHEY and CDR2 is SMNVEV (reference sequence). The CDR3 sequence is CASRTGLVTEAFF. The DNA for the CDR3 is TGTGCCAGCAGGACAGGGCTAGTCACTGAAGCTTTCTTT.

V usage is TRBV5-1 and J usage is TRBJ1-1; D is undetermined. V gave up 6 bases and J gave up 5 bases, with 14 bases separating them. This CDR3 comprises 13 residues. CDR1 and CDR2 from the germline V gene are SGHRS and YFSETQ. CDR3 DNA sequence: TGCGCCAGCAATCCCACCTTCGGGACTGAAGCTTTCTTT. It is translated as CASNPTFGTEAFF.

This clonotype has a handful of counts. The chain employs TRBV4-2 and TRBJ2-1, with D tentatively TRBD1 or TRBD2 (6 bases each). This CDR3 region has 17 residues. Germline CDR1 is LGHNA and CDR2 is YNFKEQ. Trimming left V 1 base short and J 6 bases short, with 19 bases between. The CDR3 sequence is CASSQVGGGQRLNEQFF. The CDR3 DNA sequence: TGTGCCAGCAGCCAAGTCGGAGGGGGGCAGCGTCTCAATGAGCAGTTCTTC.

The chain uses TRBV28 and TRBJ2-7; D not certain. Germline V gene sequence: CDR1 MDHEN, CDR2 SYDVKM. This CDR3 spans 10 amino acids. This chain's CDR3 is CASSPLRLDV. CDR3 in DNA: TGTGCCAGCAGTCCCCTAAGGCTGGACGTC.

The J gene is TRBJ2-1, the V gene TRBV4-1; D uncertain. The CDR3 runs to 11 residues. Trimming removed 4 bases from V and 9 bases from J, with 7 bases in between. Per the germline V gene, CDR1 is MGHRA and CDR2 is YSYEKL. CDR3 coding DNA: TGCGCCAGCAGCCGGGCTTCTGAGCAGTTCTTC. Translation gives CASSRASEQFF.

This clonotype was picked up a small number of times. The chain carries TRBV9 and TRBJ2-3, with unresolved D. V lost 4 bases and J 2 bases, leaving 14 bases between the germline ends. Per germline, CDR1 SGDLS and CDR2 YYNGEE. CDR3 length: 15 amino acids. CDR3: CASSPRATYTDTQYF. DNA for the CDR3: TGTGCCAGCAGCCCTCGGGCCACTTACACAGATACGCAGTATTTT.

The gene calls are TRBV5-6 and TRBJ1-5; D call uncertain. Germline V CDR1 and CDR2: SGHDT, YYEEEE. V lost 2 bases to trimming and J lost 0 bases, with 6 bases between them. CDR3 length: 14 residues. CDR3 nucleotide sequence: TGTGCCAGCAGCTTTCCAGGTAGCAATCAGCCCCAGCATTTT. It encodes CASSFPGSNQPQHF. Based on the CDR3 plus reference TRBV5-6 and TRBJ1-5, the full variable domain is DAGVTQSPTHLIKTRGQQVTLRCSPKSGHDTVSWYQQALGQGPQFIFQYYEEEERQRGNFPDRFSGHQFPNYSSELNVNALLLGDSALYLCASSFPGSNQPQHFGDGTRLSIL.

This clonotype was seen ten or more times. This sequence joins TRBV4-2 and TRBJ2-1, with 12 bases fitting TRBD2. The CDR3 consists of 16 residues. The germline V gene encodes CDR1 LGHNA and CDR2 YNFKEQ. Trimming removed 0 bases from V and 6 bases from J; junction bases left unmatched: 3. DNA for the CDR3: TGTGCCAGCAGCCAAGAAGCGACTAGCGGGGGCAATGAGCAGTTCTTC. It is translated as CASSQEATSGGNEQFF.